This TCR beta chain came from a study of OX40 agonist ivuxolimab in advanced cancers. Study outcomes and limitations: Among patients with partial responses at 0.1-3.0 mg/kg, clonal expansion was among the lowest.

Blood sampling took place at baseline, cycle 4 day 1, and cycle 7 day 1. As for this clone: Its matching antigen is unknown.

Repertoires were generated with immunoSEQ multiplex PCR, while TCRdb's copy carries only in-frame clones and drops some. Of about 71,000 clones in the sample, about 81% are singletons; the top ten hold over 4%. The source is an adult with an advanced solid tumor such as melanoma, head and neck, liver or kidney cancer. The sample consisted of CD4+ or CD8+ T cells sorted from blood, taken in a trial of the OX40 agonist ivuxolimab.

CDR3 loop: CASSFSTQGYEQYF. As DNA, the CDR3 is TGCGCCAGCAGCTTCTCGACCCAGGGCTACGAGCAGTACTTC. This rearrangement joins TRBV5-1 to TRBJ2-7; a weak D match, TRBD1 (5 bases). CDR1 and CDR2 from the germline V gene are SGHRS and YFSETQ. CDR3 size: 14 residues. V was clipped by 2 bases and J by 3 bases, with 12 bases between them.